This T cell receptor (beta chain) was captured in a study of blood T cell repertoires in COVID-19. On the study more broadly: The United States, Italy and Spain were the sources of the acute and convalescent COVID-19 samples.

Original processing methods: For nucleated cells, counts were estimated from reference gene primer amplification. Only in-frame clones appear in the TCRdb table, and some are missing; sequencing was by immunoSEQ multiplex PCR. Clonal size and the V and J genes are those of that table, whereas D and trimming came from the DNA. Of 65,000 or so clones in the sample, roughly nine tenths were seen once. Germline V CDR1 and CDR2: WNHNN, SYGVQD (reference sequence). V was clipped by 5 bases and J by 4 bases, with 8 bases between them. The CDR3 has 12 amino acids. The receptor was isolated from a human donor with acute or convalescent COVID-19. The donor label of this sample is uncertain. The rearrangement links TRBV10-1 to TRBJ2-5, with D tentatively TRBD1 (6 bases). The sample was peripheral blood. In DNA form, the CDR3 reads TGCGCCAGCAGTACGGACAGAGAGACCCAGTACTTC. Translation: CASSTDRETQYF.